What follows are 25 T cell receptor beta chains derived from one specimen sequenced in a study of response to subunit inactivated influenza vaccine. One entry per CDR3 protein, called by TCRdb with MiXCR from the RT-PCR reads. Here the sample spans around 650,000 distinct CDR3 sequences, around 16% being singletons. The sequencing used PBMCs from blood, collected 11 to 12 days after vaccination. The receptors come from a man aged 45-65 years who received an inactivated influenza vaccine.

The chain employs TRBV5-6 and TRBJ2-7, with D perhaps matching TRBD1 (6 bases). Germline CDR1 SGHDT, CDR2 YYEEEE. CDR3 length: 16 amino acids. V lost 3 bases and J lost 5, with 21 bases in between. The CDR3: CASSSPRGTTRNEQYF. The CDR3 region has the DNA TGTGCCAGCAGCTCACCAAGGGGGACAACTAGAAACGAGCAGTACTTC.

The chain is built from TRBV30 and TRBJ2-2; 8 positions agree with TRBD2. From germline, CDR1 is GTSNPN and CDR2 SVGIG (reference sequence). The CDR3 is 13 residues long. V lost 2 bases and J lost 6; bases outside the gene matches: 2. As DNA, the CDR3 is TGTGCCTGGAGTAAAGCGGGAGCCGGGGAGCTGTTTTTT. Its translation: CAWSKAGAGELFF.

The rearrangement links TRBV6-5 to TRBJ2-7; the D is unclear. This CDR3 comprises 11 residues. Germline CDR1 and CDR2: MNHEY and SVGAGI. Trimming pared 10 bases from V and 3 bases from J, leaving 10 bases between. In nucleotides, the CDR3 is TGTGCCACAAGTGCCCTCTACGAGCAGTACTTC. Protein sequence: CATSALYEQYF.

In this sample, this clonotype turned up a few times. The chain uses TRBV5-1 and TRBJ2-3; tentative D call: TRBD2 (6 bases). Trimming removed 4 bases at V and 9 bases at J, with 21 bases between. CDR1 is SGHRS and CDR2 is YFSETQ in the germline V gene. The CDR3 has 15 residues. The CDR3 nucleotides are TGCGCCAGCAGCGGGGGGACGGACGAGGGTGGCACGCAGTATTTT. Its translation: CASSGGTDEGGTQYF.

The gene calls are TRBV20-1 and TRBJ2-1, with 7 bases fitting TRBD2. The CDR3 spans 14 residues. The V gene end was trimmed by 0 bases and the J gene end by 8 bases; junction bases not matched to a gene: 7. Germline CDR1 reads DFQATT; CDR2 reads SNEGSKA (reference sequence). CDR3 nucleotide sequence: TGCAGTGCTAGAGATAGTCAGGGAGGGGATGAGCAGTTCTTC. The encoded protein is CSARDSQGGDEQFF.

The table lists this clonotype with a few counts. The chain employs TRBV5-1 and TRBJ2-1; 7 nucleotides line up with TRBD1. Trimming took 3 bases from V and 0 from J; bases not matched to a gene: 3. The CDR3 runs to 15 residues. In germline, CDR1 is SGHRS, CDR2 YFSETQ. CDR3 bases: TGCGCCAGCAGCTCGGGACAGCACTCCTACAATGAGCAGTTCTTC. Its protein product is CASSSGQHSYNEQFF.

V and J are TRBV7-2 and TRBJ2-3; 7 positions match TRBD2. After removal of 1 base from V and 9 bases from J, the junction contained 10 bases not matched to a gene. This CDR3 has 15 amino acids. Germline assignment: CDR1 SGHTA and CDR2 FQGNSA. This chain's CDR3 is CASSLDGTNSGTQYF. DNA for the CDR3: TGTGCCAGCAGCTTAGATGGGACTAACTCGGGGACGCAGTATTTT.

The J gene is TRBJ2-5, the V gene TRBV10-3, with 11 bases identical to TRBD2. With 5 bases clipped from V and 3 bases from J, the junction kept 2 bases outside the gene matches. The length of the CDR3 is 14 residues. Germline-derived CDR1 and CDR2 are ENHRY and SYGVKD. The CDR3 DNA is TGTGCCATCAGTCCGACTAGCGGGGAAGAGACCCAGTACTTC. Amino acid sequence: CAISPTSGEETQYF.

This sequence joins TRBV9 and TRBJ1-2; D ambiguous. CDR3 length: 12 amino acids. Trimming left V 0 bases short and J 6 bases short, with 6 bases between. Germline-derived CDR1 and CDR2 are SGDLS and YYNGEE. The CDR3 DNA reads as TGTGCCAGCAGCGTAGACCGGCATGGCTACACCTTC. Encoded protein: CASSVDRHGYTF.

The V call is TRBV5-6, the J call TRBJ2-7; 10 bases match TRBD1. CDR1 is SGHDT and CDR2 is YYEEEE in the germline V gene. The CDR3 is 15 residues long. The junction had 9 bases not matched to a gene; V was cut back by 4 bases and J by 5 bases. CDR3 sequence (DNA): TGTGCCAGCAGCGGACCGGGACAGGGGTTCCACGAGCAGTACTTC. It yields the protein CASSGPGQGFHEQYF.

CDR3 DNA sequence: TGTGCCAGCAGCAGAGACGGACTAGCGGGAGGTTACGAGCAGTACTTC. It translates to CASSRDGLAGGYEQYF. V usage is TRBV7-9 and J usage is TRBJ2-7, with 14 positions matching TRBD2. V trimming: 5 bases; J trimming: 4 bases; junction bases outside the gene matches: 7. Germline CDR1 is SEHNR and CDR2 is FQNEAQ (reference sequence). There are 16 residues in the CDR3.

This clonotype came up a few times. The chain combines TRBV28 with TRBJ1-4; tentatively, D is TRBD1 (5 bases). The CDR3 sequence is 16 residues long. Germline V gives CDR1 MDHEN, CDR2 SYDVKM. V shed 2 bases and J shed 10 bases, with 20 bases lying between them. The DNA for the CDR3 is TGTGCCAGCAGTTTAGCTTGGGACGGGGGTTTCGGAAAACTGTTTTTT. Translation gives CASSLAWDGGFGKLFF.

This clonotype appeared a few times. The chain joins TRBV11-2 to TRBJ2-7; TRBD2 agrees at 11 bases. Germline CDR1 SGHAT, CDR2 FQNNGV. This CDR3 comprises 13 residues. The V gene end was trimmed by 9 bases and the J gene end by 4 bases; junction bases not matched to a gene: 5. The CDR3 loop reads CASSGTSGYEQYF. The CDR3 DNA reads as TGTGCCAGTTCCGGGACTAGCGGATACGAGCAGTACTTC.

V and J are TRBV12-3 or TRBV12-4 and TRBJ2-7; TRBD1 might be the D (5 bases). The CDR3 is made up of 16 amino acids. V was shortened by 4 bases and J by 2 bases, with 18 bases between the two germline ends. CDR3 region: CASSSPSRTNTYEQYF. In DNA, the CDR3 is TGTGCCAGCAGTTCTCCCTCCAGGACAAATACCTACGAGCAGTACTTC.

This clonotype was detected a few times. The chain is built from TRBV10-3 and TRBJ2-3; the match to TRBD1 covers 9 bases. CDR1 and CDR2 from the germline V gene are ENHRY and SYGVKD. The trim removed 11 bases at V and 3 bases at J, leaving 6 bases unmatched. This CDR3 comprises 13 residues. CDR3 loop: CAAQGAMTDTQYF. The CDR3 DNA is TGTGCCGCACAGGGGGCGATGACAGATACGCAGTATTTT.

There are many counts of this clonotype. CDR3 DNA sequence: TGTGCCAGCACCCTTCAGGGTAGCGACACTGAAGCTTTCTTT. Protein sequence: CASTLQGSDTEAFF. This chain joins TRBV12-3 or TRBV12-4 and TRBJ1-1; D perhaps matches TRBD1 (5 bases). The ends were cut back, 7 bases at V and 3 bases at J, with 15 bases in the middle. The CDR3 extends over 14 amino acids.

V gene TRBV10-3 combines with J gene TRBJ2-7; D is unresolved. This CDR3 comprises 14 residues. Germline CDR1 ENHRY, CDR2 SYGVKD. Trimming took off 3 bases at V and 2 bases at J, with 11 bases between the two ends. CDR3 protein: CAISDPPETYEQYF. The DNA for the CDR3 is TGTGCCATCAGTGACCCTCCGGAAACCTACGAGCAGTACTTC.

This clonotype is a singleton in its sample. J is TRBJ2-1 and V is TRBV19; a weak D match, TRBD1 (5 bases). CDR3 length: 15 residues. The V and J ends lost 6 bases and 0 bases respectively, with 12 bases between them. Germline V gives CDR1 LNHDA, CDR2 SQIVND (reference sequence). The CDR3 DNA sequence: TGTGCCAGTAGAGGGGAAGATAGCTCCTACAATGAGCAGTTCTTC. Its translation is CASRGEDSSYNEQFF.

V and J are TRBV4-3 and TRBJ2-1; perhaps TRBD1 as D (7 bases). The V gene's germline CDR1 is LGHNA and CDR2 YSLEER. V gave up 1 base and J gave up 5 bases, with 12 bases separating them. CDR3 length: 15 amino acids. The CDR3 loop reads CASSQVQGTHNEQFF. CDR3 bases: TGCGCCAGCAGCCAAGTACAGGGGACTCACAATGAGCAGTTCTTC.

This chain connects TRBV7-2 to TRBJ1-1; 7 positions agree with TRBD1. The length of the CDR3 is 14 residues. Trimming cost V 5 bases and J 5 bases; bases outside gene matches: 8. Germline CDR1 SGHTA, CDR2 FQGNSA. The CDR3 reads CASSDHRGTTEAFF. DNA of the CDR3: TGTGCCAGCAGCGACCACAGGGGAACAACTGAAGCTTTCTTT.

The gene calls are TRBV7-9 and TRBJ2-2; 7 bases map to TRBD2. V trimming: 4 bases; J trimming: 3 bases; junction bases outside the gene matches: 5. CDR1 and CDR2 (germline): SEHNR, FQNEAQ (reference sequence). The CDR3 runs to 15 residues. CDR3 nucleotides: TGTGCCAGCAGCTACGGGGACTATCACACCGGGGAGCTGTTTTTT. It encodes CASSYGDYHTGELFF.

This clonotype has ten or more counts. V and J are TRBV12-3 or TRBV12-4 and TRBJ2-3; D uncertain. Trimming shortened V by 7 bases and J by 7 bases, and 12 bases separated the two germline ends. The CDR3 runs to 12 residues. CDR3 in amino acids: CASTPSEYTQYF. CDR3 DNA: TGTGCCAGCACTCCATCTGAGTATACGCAGTATTTT.

The chain has TRBV12-3 or TRBV12-4 and TRBJ2-3; 9 positions match TRBD2. Trimming at V came to 5 bases and at J to 6 bases, leaving 9 bases not matched to a gene. This CDR3 has 15 amino acids. The CDR3, as DNA: TGTGCCAGCAGTGCTACACCGGGACTAGCTGATACGCAGTATTTT. Amino acids: CASSATPGLADTQYF.

This clonotype was found once. This chain links TRBV5-5 with TRBJ2-5; D is undetermined. This CDR3 spans 14 amino acids. V lost 5 bases, J lost 1 base, and 12 bases lay in between. CDR1 and CDR2 (germline): SGHKS, YYEKEE (reference sequence). The CDR3 here is CASSRSLLQETQYF. The CDR3 nucleotides read TGTGCCAGCAGTCGCAGCTTACTCCAAGAGACCCAGTACTTC.

The DNA of the CDR3 is TGCAGTGCTAGCCGGCAAGAGACCCAGTACTTC. Its protein is CSASRQETQYF. J is TRBJ2-5 and V is TRBV20-1, with no clear D. Germline V gives CDR1 DFQATT, CDR2 SNEGSKA (reference sequence). The length of the CDR3 is 11 residues. Between the trimmed V and J ends, which lost 3 bases and 2 bases, there was a span of 4 bases.